This T cell receptor beta chain was profiled in a study of OX40 agonist ivuxolimab in advanced cancers. Concerning the study at large: Ivuxolimab was an agonistic, fully human IgG2 monoclonal antibody directed against OX40 (CD134), a costimulatory receptor. Of the approximately 50 patients in dose escalation, some 20 had hepatocellular carcinoma, some 15 had melanoma, 9 had renal cell carcinoma and 9 had head and neck cancer. Intravenous ivuxolimab was administered to patients every 2 weeks at six dose levels: 0.01, 0.1, 0.3, 1.5, 3 and 10 mg/kg. Prior anti-PD-1, anti-PD-L1 or anti-CTLA-4 therapy was permitted, and checkpoint inhibitors had been received by about 44% of dose-escalation patients. The paper covers the monotherapy dose-escalation part of the phase I ivuxolimab trial, which included N = 52 patients. In the dose-escalation cohort, roughly 82% of patients were male, and the mean age was approximately 60 years with a range of roughly 20 to 80. Partial responses were achieved by three dose-escalation patients, of whom one had hepatocellular carcinoma and two had cutaneous melanoma. The point of sequencing TCRbeta in the periphery was to test whether ivuxolimab changed TCR sequence diversity and drove clonal T-cell expansion. Paper-wide results and their limitations: Partial responders in the 0.1-3.0 mg/kg groups had among the lowest normalized peripheral clonal expansion, especially among CD8+ T cells. At doses from 0.1 to 3.0 mg/kg, clonal expansion was seen in both CD4+ and CD8+ blood T cells between baseline and week 6. Low levels of normalized T-cell clonal expansion were also seen in some patients who did not respond. After ivuxolimab, CD8+ T cells had more expanded clones than CD4+ T cells on average. The antigen specificity of the clonally expanded peripheral T cells was not determined.

A remark on this clone: Its antigen is unknown. Per-base quality was not reported, and no clone a single base away is much larger than it.

Genomic DNA was isolated from the sorted cells so that the TCRbeta CDR3 region could be sequenced. TCRbeta CDR3 regions were sequenced using the immunoSEQ Assay. The clones in this table, taken by TCRdb from immuneACCESS, are in-frame only. Not every clone is retained; where verified, under half of the shortfall comes from an unresolved V gene, and the cause of the rest is unknown. The table for this sample lists about 62,000 clones; around 90% of them were counted only once. Clones ranked in the top ten supply approximately 4.8% of the sample. The trial excluded patients who had a history of autoimmune disease or who were on systemic immunosuppression. Peripheral blood for TCR sequencing was collected from all dose cohorts at baseline, on cycle 4 day 1, and on cycle 7 day 1. The samples were drawn from a first-in-human, open-label, multicenter phase I dose-escalation trial of ivuxolimab. Adults with locally advanced or metastatic melanoma, renal cell, hepatocellular, or head and neck squamous cell carcinoma were enrolled in the trial. CD4+ and CD8+ T cells were sorted separately from peripheral blood before TCR sequencing.

The CDR3 goes from the cysteine to the phenylalanine over 14 residues. Only the CDR3 DNA is retained, 42 bases long and in frame from the first base. Clipping removes 4 bases from V and 4 bases from J, with 4 as the unmatched junction base count. CDR1 and CDR2, per the germline V gene, are SGHRS and YFSETQ. The source was CD4+ or CD8+ T cells sorted from blood, collected in a trial of the OX40 agonist ivuxolimab. This sequence originates from an adult with an advanced solid tumor such as melanoma, head and neck, liver or kidney cancer. The rearranged chain carries TRBV5-1 and TRBJ2-7, with TRBD2 matching 11 junction bases. The CDR3 protein: CASSPTSGVYEQYF. Read as DNA, the sequence is TGCGCCAGCAGCCCGACTAGCGGGGTATACGAGCAGTACTTC.